Below are 27 T cell receptor beta chains sequenced from a single sample in a study of T cells after yellow fever vaccination. TCRdb itself ran the 5' RACE reads through MiXCR, one entry per CDR3 protein. This sample has roughly 340,000 distinct CDR3 sequences, with approximately 4.2% found just once. Sequenced material: PBMCs, taken 5 days after the yellow fever booster vaccination. The receptors here all came from a man in his late teens or twenties who received the YFV17D yellow fever vaccine.

V usage is TRBV7-9 and J usage is TRBJ1-3, with D perhaps TRBD1 (5 bases). In germline, CDR1 is SEHNR, CDR2 FQNEAQ (reference sequence). Trimming shortened V by 3 bases and J by 0 bases, and 12 bases separated the two germline ends. This CDR3 comprises 16 residues. CDR3 sequence (DNA): TGTGCCAGCAGCTTCTGGGGGATTGCCTCTGGAAACACCATATATTTT. Protein sequence: CASSFWGIASGNTIYF.

This clonotype has just a few counts. The chain employs TRBV9 and TRBJ2-2, with TRBD2 matching 9 bases. The CDR3 has 15 residues. The trim removed 2 bases at V and 6 bases at J, leaving 5 bases unmatched. The V gene's germline CDR1 is SGDLS and CDR2 YYNGEE. Here the CDR3 reads CASSVGGGAAGELFF. CDR3 coding DNA: TGTGCCAGCAGCGTTGGCGGGGGGGCCGCCGGGGAGCTGTTTTTT.

The chain employs TRBV4-3 and TRBJ2-2; D remains ambiguous. This CDR3 spans 14 amino acids. Per germline, CDR1 LGHNA and CDR2 YSLEER. V shed 4 bases and J shed 5 bases, with 11 bases lying between them. DNA for the CDR3: TGCGCCAGCAGCCGAAGAATGGAGACCGGGGAGCTGTTTTTT. This sequence encodes CASSRRMETGELFF.

This clonotype was seen many times. The chain is built from TRBV7-9 and TRBJ2-5, with a possible D match to TRBD2 (6 bases). V was cut by 5 bases and J by 4 bases, with 17 bases left in between. This CDR3 is 15 amino acids long. The germline V gene has CDR1 SEHNR and CDR2 FQNEAQ (reference sequence). The CDR3 nucleotides read TGTGCCAGCAGCGCCCGGGAGAGGCTCGGAGAGACCCAGTACTTC. Translated: CASSARERLGETQYF.

This clonotype was detected only a few times. This chain joins TRBV5-1 and TRBJ2-7; D is undetermined. CDR1 is SGHRS and CDR2 is YFSETQ in the germline V gene. V was shortened by 1 base and J by 4 bases, with 9 bases between the two germline ends. The CDR3 totals 13 residues. The CDR3 DNA reads as TGCGCCAGCAGCTTGCAATCTAGTTACGAGCAGTACTTC. Its protein is CASSLQSSYEQYF. The whole variable domain, filled in from reference TRBV5-1 and TRBJ2-7, reads KAGVTQTPRYLIKTRGQQVTLSCSPISGHRSVSWYQQTPGQGLQFLFEYFSETQRNKGNFPGRFSGRQFSNSRSEMNVSTLELGDSALYLCASSLQSSYEQYFGPGTRLTVT.

There are a few counts of this clonotype. This sequence joins TRBV11-3 and TRBJ2-2, with no clear D. The germline CDR1 and CDR2 sequences are SGHNT and YENEEA. The CDR3 loop spans 13 amino acids. Trimming cost V 3 bases and J 6 bases, with 8 bases left between them. In DNA, the CDR3 is TGTGCCAGCAGCTTTGAGTTCGCCGGGGAGCTGTTTTTT. Translation: CASSFEFAGELFF.

The V and J genes are TRBV20-1 and TRBJ2-1; 14 bases match TRBD2. The CDR3 length is 15 residues. The germline gives CDR1 DFQATT, CDR2 SNEGSKA (reference sequence). V shed 6 bases and J 5 bases; nucleotides not matched to a gene: 6. Here the CDR3 reads CSARGLAGANNEQFF. The CDR3 nucleotides are TGCAGTGCCCGGGGACTAGCGGGGGCCAACAATGAGCAGTTCTTC.

This clonotype was picked up many times. The CDR3, as DNA: TGCGCCAGCAGCTTGTGGGACAGGGGGCTAGAGACCCAGTACTTC. It yields the protein CASSLWDRGLETQYF. The chain is built from TRBV5-1 and TRBJ2-5, with 12 bases that match TRBD1. Germline V gives CDR1 SGHRS, CDR2 YFSETQ. V gave up 1 base and J gave up 4 bases; unmatched junction bases: 2. This CDR3 region has 15 residues.

This clonotype was recorded a few times. This sequence joins TRBV2 and TRBJ1-1; 7 bases map to TRBD1. The CDR3 length is 14 residues. Losses at the gene ends were 6 bases for V and 7 bases for J; bases not matched to a gene: 11. Germline V gives CDR1 SNHLY, CDR2 FYNNEI. The CDR3 bases are TGTGCCAGCAGGGTGACAGGGAGTTTCAGTGAAGCTTTCTTT. Translated, it gives CASRVTGSFSEAFF.

The V gene is TRBV7-9, the J gene TRBJ1-1, with 9 bases matching TRBD1. V lost 6 bases and J lost 7; bases outside the gene matches: 3. Germline-derived CDR1 and CDR2 are SEHNR and FQNEAQ (reference sequence). The CDR3 contains 12 residues. The CDR3 loop reads CASRRTGVEAFF. CDR3 nucleotide sequence: TGTGCCAGCAGAAGGACAGGGGTTGAAGCTTTCTTT.

The gene calls are TRBV19 and TRBJ2-5; 9 nucleotides align to TRBD1. Unmatched junction bases numbered 4, after V lost 6 bases and J lost 5 bases. The CDR3 totals 13 residues. Per germline, CDR1 LNHDA and CDR2 SQIVND (reference sequence). The CDR3 DNA reads as TGTGCCAGTAGCTACAGGGGGCCCGAGACCCAGTACTTC. This codes for CASSYRGPETQYF. Variable domain in full (rest from reference TRBV19 and TRBJ2-5): DGGITQSPKYLFRKEGQNVTLSCEQNLNHDAMYWYRQDPGQGLRLIYYSQIVNDFQKGDIAEGYSVSREKKESFPLTVTSAQKNPTAFYLCASSYRGPETQYFGPGTRLLVL.

This clonotype appeared many times. The gene calls are TRBV5-1 and TRBJ2-5; 7 bases are shared with TRBD1. V lost 4 bases and J lost 2; bases outside the gene matches: 8. Germline V lookup: CDR1 SGHRS, CDR2 YFSETQ. This CDR3 has 15 residues. The CDR3 reads CASSDLGTDQETQYF. The CDR3 region has the DNA TGCGCCAGCAGCGACCTAGGGACAGATCAAGAGACCCAGTACTTC.

This sequence joins TRBV20-1 and TRBJ1-5; D call uncertain. V was shortened by 1 base and J by 10 bases, with 14 bases between the two germline ends. This CDR3 spans 13 amino acids. Germline CDR1 and CDR2: DFQATT and SNEGSKA (reference sequence). CDR3 DNA: TGCAGTGCTAGAGTTCAGGCCGGCACTCCCCAGCATTTT. This codes for CSARVQAGTPQHF.

The chain carries TRBV4-3 and TRBJ1-6; the match to TRBD1 covers 7 bases. This CDR3 has 17 residues. V lost 4 bases to trimming and J lost 4 bases; unmatched junction nucleotides: 10. The V gene's germline CDR1 is LGHNA and CDR2 YSLEER. CDR3 DNA: TGCGCCAGCAGCCGGGTTCCGGGACAGCTATATAATTCACCCCTCCACTTT. Encoded protein: CASSRVPGQLYNSPLHF.

This clonotype came up a few times. The chain has TRBV24-1 and TRBJ2-3, with D possibly TRBD2 on 5 matching bases. V was shortened by 3 bases and J by 4 bases, with 13 bases between the two germline ends. Germline V gives CDR1 KGHDR, CDR2 SFDVKD. This CDR3 has 15 residues. The CDR3 reads CATSDARLASDTQYF. In nucleotides, the CDR3 is TGTGCCACCAGTGATGCTCGTCTAGCTTCAGATACGCAGTATTTT.

There are a few counts of this clonotype. V and J are TRBV7-9 and TRBJ2-1; D gene ambiguous. Germline loops: CDR1 SEHNR, CDR2 FQNEAQ (reference sequence). The V end was cut by 3 bases, the J end by 4 bases, with 13 bases between. This CDR3 region has 15 residues. The CDR3 reads CASSFWRSRYNEQFF. CDR3 coding DNA: TGTGCCAGCAGCTTTTGGAGATCTAGATACAATGAGCAGTTCTTC.

This clonotype has ten or more counts. The chain combines TRBV30 with TRBJ2-7; D possibly corresponds to TRBD1 (6 bases). Germline values: CDR1 GTSNPN, CDR2 SVGIG (reference sequence). CDR3 size: 14 residues. V dropped 3 bases and J dropped 6 bases, with 18 bases sitting between them. This chain's CDR3 is CAWRWGLGTSEQYF. For the CDR3, the DNA is TGTGCCTGGAGATGGGGGCTAGGGACGTCCGAGCAGTACTTC.

This clonotype was counted between two and nine times. The chain employs TRBV7-2 and TRBJ2-3; D remains unclear. V was shortened by 5 bases and J by 4 bases, with 10 bases between the two germline ends. Germline V gene sequence: CDR1 SGHTA, CDR2 FQGNSA. The CDR3 loop spans 13 amino acids. CDR3 sequence reads: CASSKHEADTQYF. Written as DNA, the CDR3 is TGTGCCAGCAGCAAGCATGAGGCAGATACGCAGTATTTT. The full variable domain, with the rest looked up from reference TRBV7-2 and TRBJ2-3, is GAGVSQSPSNKVTEKGKDVELRCDPISGHTALYWYRQSLGQGLEFLIYFQGNSAPDKSGLPSDRFSAERTGGSVSTLTIQRTQQEDSAVYLCASSKHEADTQYFGPGTRLTVL.

This clonotype was observed a few times. This chain connects TRBV4-3 to TRBJ2-1; tentatively, D is TRBD2 (6 bases). V lost 4 bases and J lost 0, with 10 bases in between. The CDR3 contains 15 residues. From germline, CDR1 is LGHNA and CDR2 YSLEER. The CDR3 reads CASSPSESSYNEQFF. The CDR3 DNA reads as TGCGCCAGCAGCCCTAGCGAAAGCTCCTACAATGAGCAGTTCTTC.

V gene TRBV18 combines with J gene TRBJ1-6; 9 nucleotides line up with TRBD1. Germline loops: CDR1 KGHSH, CDR2 LQKENI. The CDR3 spans 18 residues. J gave up 8 bases and V 3 bases, and 14 bases lay outside the gene matches. The CDR3 spells CASSPRDRVQVGDSPLHF. The CDR3 DNA is TGTGCCAGCTCACCCCGGGACAGGGTTCAAGTGGGGGATTCACCCCTCCACTTT.

The gene calls are TRBV10-3 and TRBJ2-7, with D possibly being TRBD1 (5 bases). CDR1 is ENHRY, CDR2 SYGVKD, per germline. V lost 4 bases and J 1 base, leaving 8 bases between the germline ends. CDR3 length equals 13 residues. CDR3 amino acids: CAISAQGSYEQYF. For the CDR3, the DNA is TGTGCCATCAGTGCGCAGGGTTCCTACGAGCAGTACTTC.

The chain employs TRBV12-3 or TRBV12-4 and TRBJ2-7; 7 bases are a match to TRBD1. V lost 5 bases, J lost 3 bases, and 4 bases stayed unmatched. The CDR3 length is 13 residues. CDR3 loop: CASSAGTVYEQYF. The CDR3 region has the DNA TGTGCCAGCAGTGCCGGGACAGTCTACGAGCAGTACTTC.

In its sample, this clonotype was seen a few times. The chain combines TRBV5-1 with TRBJ2-5, with 7 bases that match TRBD1. The ends lost 3 bases at V and 3 bases at J; junction bases unmatched: 5. Per the germline V gene, CDR1 is SGHRS and CDR2 is YFSETQ. The CDR3 covers 14 residues. CDR3 amino acids: CASSSTGTEETQYF. CDR3 nucleotides: TGCGCCAGCAGCTCGACAGGGACGGAAGAGACCCAGTACTTC.

This clonotype was seen ten or more times. This sequence joins TRBV5-4 and TRBJ2-5, with 9 bases matching TRBD1. CDR1 and CDR2 (germline): SGHNT, YYREEE (reference sequence). The CDR3 extends over 14 amino acids. J was trimmed by 5 bases and V by 5 bases; bases with no gene match: 7. CDR3 bases: TGTGCCAGCAGTTGGGGACAGGGTCCGGAGACCCAGTACTTC. As protein: CASSWGQGPETQYF. The full variable domain, its missing parts supplied by reference TRBV5-4 and TRBJ2-5, is ETGVTQSPTHLIKTRGQQVTLRCSSQSGHNTVSWYQQALGQGPQFIFQYYREEENGRGNFPPRFSGLQFPNYSSELNVNALELDDSALYLCASSWGQGPETQYFGPGTRLLVL.

The chain recombines TRBV4-1 with TRBJ1-4; D remains unclear. V was clipped by 2 bases and J by 5 bases, with 15 bases between them. Germline CDR1 reads MGHRA; CDR2 reads YSYEKL. This CDR3 has 16 residues. The CDR3, as DNA: TGCGCCAGCAGCCAAAGCTCGCAGAGAGACAATGAAAAACTGTTTTTT. Its protein is CASSQSSQRDNEKLFF.

This clonotype was seen ten or more times. The gene calls are TRBV28 and TRBJ1-5, with D unclear. Deletions cut 0 bases from V and 3 bases from J, with 15 bases between. Per germline, CDR1 MDHEN and CDR2 SYDVKM. The CDR3 is made up of 17 amino acids. The DNA for the CDR3 is TGTGCCAGCAGTTTATGGAGTCAGAGAGGCAACAATCAGCCCCAGCATTTT. Translated: CASSLWSQRGNNQPQHF.

The sample holds a few counts of this clonotype. V and J are TRBV20-1 and TRBJ2-1; 9 positions match TRBD2. The V segment lost 5 bases and the J segment 3 bases; nucleotides outside the gene matches: 2. CDR3 size: 13 residues. Germline V CDR1 and CDR2: DFQATT, SNEGSKA (reference sequence). CDR3 sequence reads: CSALAGDYNEQFF. CDR3 nucleotides: TGCAGTGCTTTAGCGGGGGACTACAATGAGCAGTTCTTC.